These 7 T cell receptor beta chains were all obtained from the same sample, sequenced in a study of T cell responses to AZD1222 COVID-19 vaccine. Some clones are missing from TCRdb's copy, which holds only in-frame ones; the method was immunoSEQ multiplex PCR. The sample lists 120,000 to 150,000 clones, roughly 90% occurring once. Material: peripheral blood, obtained on day 0 of AZD1222 vaccination. All receptors come from an adult in good health.

The V call is TRBV5-6, the J call TRBJ2-2; TRBD1 agrees at 8 bases. Germline assignment: CDR1 SGHDT and CDR2 YYEEEE. This CDR3 is 17 amino acids long. Trimming at V came to 2 bases and at J to 4 bases, leaving 10 bases not matched to a gene. CDR3 coding DNA: TGTGCCAGCAGCTTTTCAATCAGGGGGCAGGGCACCGGGGAGCTGTTTTTT. Translating it yields CASSFSIRGQGTGELFF.

The CDR3 loop reads CASSPGGGPYNEQFF. The CDR3 nucleotides are TGTGCCAGCAGTCCTGGCGGGGGACCCTACAATGAGCAGTTCTTC. The chain couples TRBV11-2 to TRBJ2-1, with TRBD2 matching 7 bases. The V gene's germline CDR1 is SGHAT and CDR2 FQNNGV. V shed 6 bases, J shed 2 bases, and the junction held 7 bases outside the gene matches. The CDR3 totals 15 residues.

The rearrangement links TRBV20-1 to TRBJ1-1, with D uncertain. CDR1 and CDR2 (germline): DFQATT, SNEGSKA (reference sequence). This CDR3 region has 11 residues. The ends were cut back, 3 bases at V and 10 bases at J, with 12 bases in the middle. The DNA for the CDR3 is TGCAGTGCTAGCCCATTGCAAGCAGCTTTCTTT. Residues: CSASPLQAAFF.

In this sample, this clone turned up a few times. This sequence joins TRBV6-1 and TRBJ2-5; 9 nucleotides align to TRBD2. The trim removed 1 base at V and 4 bases at J, leaving 4 bases unmatched. In germline, CDR1 is MNHNS, CDR2 SASEGT. CDR3 length: 15 amino acids. The CDR3 region is CASSEEAGGPETQYF. In DNA form, the CDR3 reads TGTGCCAGCAGTGAAGAGGCGGGGGGGCCAGAGACCCAGTACTTC.

This clone occurred a few times. J is TRBJ1-2 and V is TRBV6-5, with 12 nucleotides matching TRBD1. Per germline, CDR1 MNHEY and CDR2 SVGAGI. The CDR3 is 13 amino acids. Trimming cost V 6 bases and J 7 bases; bases outside gene matches: 3. The CDR3, as DNA: TGTGCCAGCAGGGGGACAGGGGGCGGTGGCTACACCTTC. This translates into CASRGTGGGGYTF.

The chain combines TRBV27 with TRBJ2-2; D not resolved. Germline V gene lookup returns CDR1 MNHEY and CDR2 SMNVEV (reference sequence). The CDR3 length is 16 residues. Between the trimmed V and J ends, which lost 7 bases and 3 bases, there was a span of 18 bases. DNA of the CDR3: TGTGCCAGCACCTCTCGGTGGCGAAGGGACACCGGGGAGCTGTTTTTT. Its protein is CASTSRWRRDTGELFF.

This clone was detected once. The chain uses TRBV15 and TRBJ1-5; no clear D. V was shortened by 6 bases and J by 0 bases, with 12 bases between the two germline ends. This CDR3 has 15 amino acids. Per the germline V gene, CDR1 is LNHNV and CDR2 is YYDKDF (reference sequence). This CDR3 reads CATSTIQYSNQPQHF. The CDR3 DNA is TGTGCCACCAGTACGATTCAGTATAGCAATCAGCCCCAGCATTTT.